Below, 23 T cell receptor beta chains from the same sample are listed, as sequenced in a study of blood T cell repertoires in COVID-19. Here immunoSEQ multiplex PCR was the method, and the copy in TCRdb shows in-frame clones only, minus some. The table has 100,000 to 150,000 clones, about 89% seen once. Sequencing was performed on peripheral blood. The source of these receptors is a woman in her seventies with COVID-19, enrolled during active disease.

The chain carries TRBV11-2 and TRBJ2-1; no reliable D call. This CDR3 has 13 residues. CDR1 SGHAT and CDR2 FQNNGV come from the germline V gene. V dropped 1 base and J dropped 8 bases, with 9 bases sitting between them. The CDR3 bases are TGTGCCAGCAGCTTAGCATCCAGCGATGAGCAGTTCTTC. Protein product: CASSLASSDEQFF.

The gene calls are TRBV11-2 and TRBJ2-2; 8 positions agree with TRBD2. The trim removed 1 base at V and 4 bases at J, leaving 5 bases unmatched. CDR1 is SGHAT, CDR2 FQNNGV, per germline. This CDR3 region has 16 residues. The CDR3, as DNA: TGTGCCAGCAGCTTAGGGTCGGGGGGGACCACCGGGGAGCTGTTTTTT. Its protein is CASSLGSGGTTGELFF.

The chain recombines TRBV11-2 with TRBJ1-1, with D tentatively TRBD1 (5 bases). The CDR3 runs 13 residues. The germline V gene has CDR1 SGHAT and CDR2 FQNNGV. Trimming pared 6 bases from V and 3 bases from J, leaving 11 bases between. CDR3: CASSRQSDTEAFF. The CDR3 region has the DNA TGTGCCAGCAGTCGACAGTCCGACACTGAAGCTTTCTTT.

CDR3 region: CASSLVAGWEKLFF. The CDR3 bases are TGTGCCAGCAGTTTAGTGGCAGGGTGGGAAAAACTGTTTTTT. This chain links TRBV28 with TRBJ1-4; weak D call: TRBD1 (5 bases). This CDR3 is built from 14 residues. V shed 2 bases and J shed 8 bases, with 12 bases lying between them. Germline V gene sequence: CDR1 MDHEN, CDR2 SYDVKM.

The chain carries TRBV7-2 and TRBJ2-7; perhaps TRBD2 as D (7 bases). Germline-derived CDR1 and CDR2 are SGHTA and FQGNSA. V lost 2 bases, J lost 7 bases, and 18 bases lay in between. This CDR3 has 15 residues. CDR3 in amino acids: CASSLILAGAGEQYF. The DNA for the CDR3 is TGTGCCAGCAGCTTAATACTGGCGGGGGCTGGGGAGCAGTACTTC.

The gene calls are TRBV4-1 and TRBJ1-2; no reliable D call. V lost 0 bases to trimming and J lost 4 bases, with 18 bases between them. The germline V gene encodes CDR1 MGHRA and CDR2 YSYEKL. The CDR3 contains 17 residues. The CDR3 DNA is TGCGCCAGCAGCCAAGAGGTTTGGGGAGGCAGGAGCTATGGCTACACCTTC. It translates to CASSQEVWGGRSYGYTF.

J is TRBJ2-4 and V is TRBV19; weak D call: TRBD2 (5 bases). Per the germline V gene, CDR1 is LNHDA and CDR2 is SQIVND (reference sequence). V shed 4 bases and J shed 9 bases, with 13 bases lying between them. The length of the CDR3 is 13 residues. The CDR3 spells CASSSQLEGIQYF. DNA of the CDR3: TGTGCCAGTAGTAGCCAACTCGAGGGCATTCAGTACTTC.

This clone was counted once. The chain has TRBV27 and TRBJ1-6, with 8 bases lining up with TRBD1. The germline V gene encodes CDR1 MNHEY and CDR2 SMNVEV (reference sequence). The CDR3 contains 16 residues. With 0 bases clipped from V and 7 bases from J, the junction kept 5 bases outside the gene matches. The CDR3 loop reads CASSLSRTGQNSPLHF. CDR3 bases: TGTGCCAGCAGTTTATCGAGGACAGGGCAAAATTCACCCCTCCACTTT.

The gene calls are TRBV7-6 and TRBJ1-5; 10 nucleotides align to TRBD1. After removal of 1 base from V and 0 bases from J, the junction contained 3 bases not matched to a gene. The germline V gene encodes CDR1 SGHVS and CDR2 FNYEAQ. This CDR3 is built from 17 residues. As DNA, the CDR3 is TGTGCCAGCAGCTTAGGGACAGGGGGACATAGCAATCAGCCCCAGCATTTT. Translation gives CASSLGTGGHSNQPQHF.

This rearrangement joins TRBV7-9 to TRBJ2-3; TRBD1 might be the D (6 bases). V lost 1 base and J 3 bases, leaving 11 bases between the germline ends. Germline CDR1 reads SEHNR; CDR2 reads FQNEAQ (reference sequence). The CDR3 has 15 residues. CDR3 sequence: CASSLVGAWTDTQYF. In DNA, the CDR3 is TGTGCCAGCAGCTTAGTGGGGGCTTGGACAGATACGCAGTATTTT.

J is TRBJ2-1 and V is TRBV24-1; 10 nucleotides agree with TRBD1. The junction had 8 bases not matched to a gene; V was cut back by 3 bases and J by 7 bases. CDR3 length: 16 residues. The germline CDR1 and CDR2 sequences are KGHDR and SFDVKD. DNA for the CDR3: TGTGCCACCAGTGATACCGGGACAGGGGTATGGAATGAGCAGTTCTTC. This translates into CATSDTGTGVWNEQFF.

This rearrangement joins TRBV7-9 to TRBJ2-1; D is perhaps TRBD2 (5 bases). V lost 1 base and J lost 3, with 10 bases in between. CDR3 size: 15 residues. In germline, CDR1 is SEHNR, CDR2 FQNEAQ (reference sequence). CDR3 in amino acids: CASSLVGGGYNEQFF. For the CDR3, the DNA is TGTGCCAGCAGCTTAGTGGGCGGAGGCTACAATGAGCAGTTCTTC.

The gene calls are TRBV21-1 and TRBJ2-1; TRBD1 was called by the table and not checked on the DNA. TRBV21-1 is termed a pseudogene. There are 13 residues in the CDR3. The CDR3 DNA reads TGTGCCAGCAGCGCCCGACAGGGAAATGAGCAGTTCTTC. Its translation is CASSARQGNEQFF.

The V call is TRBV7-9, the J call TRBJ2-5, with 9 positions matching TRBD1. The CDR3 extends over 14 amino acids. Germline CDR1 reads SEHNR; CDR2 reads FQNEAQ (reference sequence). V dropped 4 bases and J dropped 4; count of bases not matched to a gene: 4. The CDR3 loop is CASSSTGGRETQYF. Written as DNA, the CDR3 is TGTGCCAGCAGCTCGACAGGGGGACGAGAGACCCAGTACTTC.

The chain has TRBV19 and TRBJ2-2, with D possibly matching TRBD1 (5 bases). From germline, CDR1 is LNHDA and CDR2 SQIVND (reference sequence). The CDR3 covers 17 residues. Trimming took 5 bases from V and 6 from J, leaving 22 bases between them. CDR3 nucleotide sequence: TGTGCCAGTAGTGTCGATTTCAGGGAAGTGATCGCCGGGGAGCTGTTTTTT. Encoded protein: CASSVDFREVIAGELFF.

This CDR3 is CSVRDTRISGNTIYF. The DNA for the CDR3 is TGCAGCGTTCGGGACACGCGGATCTCTGGAAACACCATATATTTT. V usage is TRBV29-1 and J usage is TRBJ1-3, with a weak D call TRBD1 (6 bases). V was cut by 5 bases and J by 0 bases, with 14 bases left in between. Looked up from germline, CDR1 is SQVTM and CDR2 is ANQGSEA. CDR3 size: 15 residues.

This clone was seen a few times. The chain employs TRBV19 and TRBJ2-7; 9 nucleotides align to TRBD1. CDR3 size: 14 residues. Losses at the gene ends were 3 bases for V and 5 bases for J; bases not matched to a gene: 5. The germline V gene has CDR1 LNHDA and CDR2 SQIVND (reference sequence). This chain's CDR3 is CASSMRDRDNEQYF. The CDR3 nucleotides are TGTGCCAGTAGTATGCGGGACAGGGACAACGAGCAGTACTTC.

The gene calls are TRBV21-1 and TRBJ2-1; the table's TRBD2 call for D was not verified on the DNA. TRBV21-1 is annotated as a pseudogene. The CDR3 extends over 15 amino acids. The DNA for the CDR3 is TGTGCCAGCAGCCAAACTAGAGACCCGTACAATGAGCAGTTCTTC. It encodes CASSQTRDPYNEQFF.

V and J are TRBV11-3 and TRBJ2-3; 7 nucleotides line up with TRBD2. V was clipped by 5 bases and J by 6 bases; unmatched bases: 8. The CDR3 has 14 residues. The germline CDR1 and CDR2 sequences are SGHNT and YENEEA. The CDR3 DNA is TGTGCCAGCAGCCGGGGAGGGGACTTGGATACGCAGTATTTT. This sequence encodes CASSRGGDLDTQYF.

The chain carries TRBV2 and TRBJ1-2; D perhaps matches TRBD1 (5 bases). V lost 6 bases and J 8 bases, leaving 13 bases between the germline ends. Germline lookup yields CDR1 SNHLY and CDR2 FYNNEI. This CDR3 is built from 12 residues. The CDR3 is CASRYAGQGYTF. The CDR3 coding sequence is TGTGCCAGCAGGTACGCAGGGCAAGGCTACACCTTC. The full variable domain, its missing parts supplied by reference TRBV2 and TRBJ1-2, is EPEVTQTPSHQVTQMGQEVILRCVPISNHLYFYWYRQILGQKVEFLVSFYNNEISEKSEIFDDQFSVERPDGSNFTLKIRSTKLEDSAMYFCASRYAGQGYTFGSGTRLTVV.

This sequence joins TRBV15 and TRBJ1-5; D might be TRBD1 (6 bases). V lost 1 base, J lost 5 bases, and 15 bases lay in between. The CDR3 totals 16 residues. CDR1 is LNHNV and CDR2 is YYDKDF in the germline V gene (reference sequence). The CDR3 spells CATSRGNRAGDQPQHF. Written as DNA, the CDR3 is TGTGCCACCAGCAGAGGTAACAGGGCCGGGGATCAGCCCCAGCATTTT.

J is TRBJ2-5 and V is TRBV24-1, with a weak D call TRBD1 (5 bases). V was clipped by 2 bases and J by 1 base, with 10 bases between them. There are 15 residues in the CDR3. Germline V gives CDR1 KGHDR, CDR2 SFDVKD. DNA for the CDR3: TGTGCCACCAGTGATTCAGGGAATTTCCAAGAGACCCAGTACTTC. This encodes CATSDSGNFQETQYF.

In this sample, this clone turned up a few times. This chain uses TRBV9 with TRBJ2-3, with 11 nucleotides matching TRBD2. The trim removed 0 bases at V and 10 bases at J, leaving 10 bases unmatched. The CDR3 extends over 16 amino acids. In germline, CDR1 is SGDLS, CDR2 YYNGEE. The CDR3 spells CASSVEGLAGGPSQYF. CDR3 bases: TGTGCCAGCAGCGTAGAGGGGCTAGCGGGGGGCCCGTCGCAGTATTTT. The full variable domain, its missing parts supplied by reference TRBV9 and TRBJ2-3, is DSGVTQTPKHLITATGQRVTLRCSPRSGDLSVYWYQQSLDQGLQFLIQYYNGEERAKGNILERFSAQQFPDLHSELNLSSLELGDSALYFCASSVEGLAGGPSQYFGPGTRLTVL.